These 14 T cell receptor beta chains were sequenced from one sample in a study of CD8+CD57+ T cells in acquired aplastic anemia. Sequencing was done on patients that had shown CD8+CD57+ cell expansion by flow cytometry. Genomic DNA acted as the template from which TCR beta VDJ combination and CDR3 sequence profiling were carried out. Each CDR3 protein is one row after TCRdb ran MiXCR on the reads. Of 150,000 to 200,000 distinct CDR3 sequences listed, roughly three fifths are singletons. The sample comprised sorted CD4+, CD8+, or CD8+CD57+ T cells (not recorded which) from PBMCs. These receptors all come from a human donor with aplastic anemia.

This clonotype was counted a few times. This chain's CDR3 is CASSPPDKPHEQYF. In DNA form, the CDR3 reads TGTGCCAGCAGCCCACCGGACAAACCCCACGAGCAGTACTTC. The chain combines TRBV9 with TRBJ2-7, with a possible D match to TRBD1 (5 bases). From germline, CDR1 is SGDLS and CDR2 YYNGEE. The CDR3 consists of 14 residues. Trimming took 4 bases from V and 5 from J, leaving 16 bases between them.

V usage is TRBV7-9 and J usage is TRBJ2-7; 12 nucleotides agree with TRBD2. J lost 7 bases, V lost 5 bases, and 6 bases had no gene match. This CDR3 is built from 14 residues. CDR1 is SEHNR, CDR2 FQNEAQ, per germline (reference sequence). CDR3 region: CASSVTSGSGEQYF. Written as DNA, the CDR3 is TGTGCCAGCAGCGTGACTAGCGGGAGTGGGGAGCAGTACTTC.

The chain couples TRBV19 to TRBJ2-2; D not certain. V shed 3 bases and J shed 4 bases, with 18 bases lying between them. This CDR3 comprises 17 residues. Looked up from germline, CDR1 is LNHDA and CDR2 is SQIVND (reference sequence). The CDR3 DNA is TGTGCCAGTAGTATCGGAACCAGTAATCGGATCACCGGGGAGCTGTTTTTT. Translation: CASSIGTSNRITGELFF.

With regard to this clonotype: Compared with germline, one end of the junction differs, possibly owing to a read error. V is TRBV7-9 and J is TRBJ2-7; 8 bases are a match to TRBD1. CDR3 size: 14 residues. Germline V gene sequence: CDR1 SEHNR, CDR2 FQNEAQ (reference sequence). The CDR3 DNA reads TGTGCCAGCAGCTTAAGTCAGGGGGCCTACGAGCGGTACTTC. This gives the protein CASSLSQGAYERYF.

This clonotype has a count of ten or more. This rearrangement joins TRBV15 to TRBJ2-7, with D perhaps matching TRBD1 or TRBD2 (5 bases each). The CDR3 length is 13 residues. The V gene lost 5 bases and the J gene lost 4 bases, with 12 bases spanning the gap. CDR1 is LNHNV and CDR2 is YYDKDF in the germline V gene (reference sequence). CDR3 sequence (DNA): TGTGCCACCAGCCAGGGAGTGGGGTACGAGCAGTACTTC. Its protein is CATSQGVGYEQYF.

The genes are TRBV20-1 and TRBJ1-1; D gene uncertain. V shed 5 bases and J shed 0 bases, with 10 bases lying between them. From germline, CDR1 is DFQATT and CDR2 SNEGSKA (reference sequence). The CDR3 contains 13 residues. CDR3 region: CSAEQFMNTEAFF. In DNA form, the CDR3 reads TGCAGTGCTGAGCAGTTCATGAACACTGAAGCTTTCTTT.

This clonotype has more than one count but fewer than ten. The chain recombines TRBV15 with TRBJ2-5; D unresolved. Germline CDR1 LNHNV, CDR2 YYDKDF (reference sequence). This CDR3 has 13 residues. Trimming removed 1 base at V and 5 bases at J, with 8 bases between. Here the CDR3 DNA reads TGTGCCACCAGCAGAGCTTATTTGGAGACCCAGTACTTC. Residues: CATSRAYLETQYF.

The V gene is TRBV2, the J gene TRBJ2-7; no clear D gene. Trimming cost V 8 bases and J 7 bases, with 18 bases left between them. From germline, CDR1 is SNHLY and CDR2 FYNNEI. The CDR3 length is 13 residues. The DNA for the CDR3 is TGTGCCAGCTCAATCGACGGGTTGTATGAGCAGTACTTC. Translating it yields CASSIDGLYEQYF.

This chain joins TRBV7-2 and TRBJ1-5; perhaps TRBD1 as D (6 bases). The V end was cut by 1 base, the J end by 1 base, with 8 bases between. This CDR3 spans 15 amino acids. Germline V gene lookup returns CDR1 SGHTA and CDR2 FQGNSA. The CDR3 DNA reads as TGTGCCAGCAGCTTAGTTAGGGGGAGCAATCAGCCCCAGCATTTT. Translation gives CASSLVRGSNQPQHF.

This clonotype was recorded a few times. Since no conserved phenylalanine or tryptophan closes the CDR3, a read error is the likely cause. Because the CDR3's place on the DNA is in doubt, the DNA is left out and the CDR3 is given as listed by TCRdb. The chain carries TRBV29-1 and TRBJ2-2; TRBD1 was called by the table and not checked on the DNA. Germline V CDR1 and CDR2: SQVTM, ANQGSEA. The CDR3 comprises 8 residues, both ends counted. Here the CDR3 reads CSVEEPPV.

The CDR3, as DNA: TGCAGCGTCTCGAGGGGTTTAGGAGATACGCAGTATTTT. Protein product: CSVSRGLGDTQYF. This chain joins TRBV29-1 and TRBJ2-3; D is possibly TRBD1 or TRBD2 (5 bases each). This CDR3 spans 13 amino acids. Trimming shortened V by 6 bases and J by 5 bases, and 15 bases separated the two germline ends. CDR1 is SQVTM, CDR2 ANQGSEA, per germline.

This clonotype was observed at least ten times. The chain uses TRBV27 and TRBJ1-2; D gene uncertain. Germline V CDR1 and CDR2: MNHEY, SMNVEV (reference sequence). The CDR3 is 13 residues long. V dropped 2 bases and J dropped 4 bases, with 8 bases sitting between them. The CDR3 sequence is CASSLGPGYGYTF. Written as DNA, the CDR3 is TGTGCCAGCAGTTTAGGGCCGGGCTATGGCTACACCTTC.

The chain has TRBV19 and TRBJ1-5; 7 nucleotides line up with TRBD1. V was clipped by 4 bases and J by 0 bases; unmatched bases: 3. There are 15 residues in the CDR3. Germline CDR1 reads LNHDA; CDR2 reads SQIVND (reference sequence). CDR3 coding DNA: TGTGCCAGTAGTACCCGGGACAGTAGCAATCAGCCCCAGCATTTT. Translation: CASSTRDSSNQPQHF.

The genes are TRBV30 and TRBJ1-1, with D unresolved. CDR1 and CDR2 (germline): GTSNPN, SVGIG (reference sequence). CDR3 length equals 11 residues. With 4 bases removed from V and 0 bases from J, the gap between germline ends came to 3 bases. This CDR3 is CAWIVNTEAFF. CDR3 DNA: TGTGCCTGGATTGTGAACACTGAAGCTTTCTTT.